This TCR beta chain originates from a study of blood T cell repertoires in COVID-19. Study as a whole: The United States, Italy and Spain supplied acute and convalescent COVID-19 samples.

Study processing details: Amplification of reference gene primers was used by the study to estimate nucleated cell counts. Sequencing used immunoSEQ multiplex PCR; TCRdb keeps in-frame clones, though not all of them. The DNA gave D and trimming, while V, J and clone size come from that table. The sample yields 150,000 to 200,000 clones, roughly 85% seen once. Trimming removed 4 bases at V and 6 bases at J, with 12 bases between. The germline V gene encodes CDR1 MNHEY and CDR2 SVGEGT. The CDR3 has 13 residues. The TCR was taken from a man aged 45-65 years with active or convalescent COVID-19. The sequenced sample was peripheral blood. The chain uses TRBV6-2 or TRBV6-3 and TRBJ1-1; D may be TRBD1 (5 bases). CDR3 sequence reads: CASSWGRGAEAFF. CDR3 DNA: TGTGCCAGCAGTTGGGGACGGGGGGCTGAAGCTTTCTTT.